This entry concerns a single T cell receptor (beta chain). The CDR3 spans 14 residues. Germline assignment: CDR1 MNHEY and CDR2 SVGEGT. The V and J ends lost 0 bases and 4 bases respectively, with 10 bases between them. The authors' processing: Nucleated cell number was recorded as an estimate derived from reference gene primer amplification. Sequencing used immunoSEQ multiplex PCR; TCRdb keeps in-frame clones, though not all of them. The V and J calls and clone size were taken over from that table, and D and trimming were inferred from the DNA. This sample has more than 200,000 clones, with roughly 84% found just once. This specimen comes from a study of blood T cell repertoires in COVID-19.

The clonotype was recovered from a woman older than 75 with COVID-19, enrolled during active disease. The chain employs TRBV6-2 or TRBV6-3 and TRBJ2-7; D unresolved. The sequencing sample was made of peripheral blood. CDR3 residues: CASSYSSFIYEQYF. The CDR3, as DNA: TGTGCCAGCAGTTACTCGAGTTTTATTTACGAGCAGTACTTC.